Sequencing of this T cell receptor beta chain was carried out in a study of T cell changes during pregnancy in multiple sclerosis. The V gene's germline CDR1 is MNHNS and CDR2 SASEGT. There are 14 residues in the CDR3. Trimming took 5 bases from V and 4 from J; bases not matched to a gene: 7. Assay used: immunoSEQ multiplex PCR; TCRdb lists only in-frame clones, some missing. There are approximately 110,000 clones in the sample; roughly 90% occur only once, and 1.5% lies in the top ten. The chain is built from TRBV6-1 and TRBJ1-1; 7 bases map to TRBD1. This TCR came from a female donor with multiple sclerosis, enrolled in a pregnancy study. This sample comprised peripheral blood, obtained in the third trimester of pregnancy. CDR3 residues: CASSQQGQGTEAFF. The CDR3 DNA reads TGTGCCAGCAGTCAACAGGGGCAAGGCACTGAAGCTTTCTTT.